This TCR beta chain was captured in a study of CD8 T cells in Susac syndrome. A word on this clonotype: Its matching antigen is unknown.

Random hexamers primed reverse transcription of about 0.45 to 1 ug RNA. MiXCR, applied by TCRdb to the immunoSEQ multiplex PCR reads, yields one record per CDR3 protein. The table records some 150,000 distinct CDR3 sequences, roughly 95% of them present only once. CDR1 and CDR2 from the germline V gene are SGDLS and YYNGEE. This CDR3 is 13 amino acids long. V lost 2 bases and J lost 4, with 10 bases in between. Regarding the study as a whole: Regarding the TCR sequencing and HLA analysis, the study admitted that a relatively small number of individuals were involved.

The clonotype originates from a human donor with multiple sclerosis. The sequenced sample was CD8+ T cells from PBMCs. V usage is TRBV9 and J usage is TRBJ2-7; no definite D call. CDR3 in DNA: TGTGCCAGCAGCGTTCAGCGAGAATACGAGCAGTACTTC. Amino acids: CASSVQREYEQYF.